The clone carrying this T cell receptor beta chain has more than one count but fewer than ten. The second PCR ran roughly 7 to 12 cycles with a sample-barcoded 5' primer and J-beta primers. Each CDR3 protein gets one entry after TCRdb re-called the 5' RACE reads with MiXCR. This sample carries about 800,000 distinct CDR3 sequences, 25% of them seen once, and the ten largest clones take 3% to 4.5%. This sample stems from a study of blood T cells in healthy people across ages. About the study: The template switching approach captured approximately one barcoded beta molecule for every two T cells.

Germline-derived CDR1 and CDR2 are MDHEN and SYDVKM. Trimming removed 8 bases at V and 7 bases at J, with 20 bases between. The CDR3 consists of 15 residues. These records were also assigned to another study, of T cells of mothers and their children. That work states: The cDNA synthesis received all extracted RNA, at about 1.5 ug per 15 ul.

The sequencing input was blood. The source is a boy under 18 in good health. The chain uses TRBV28 and TRBJ1-4; tentative D call: TRBD1 (5 bases). The CDR3 region is CASRPGGEYTEKLFF. CDR3 DNA sequence: TGTGCCAGCCGCCCTGGAGGGGAGTATACTGAAAAACTGTTTTTT.